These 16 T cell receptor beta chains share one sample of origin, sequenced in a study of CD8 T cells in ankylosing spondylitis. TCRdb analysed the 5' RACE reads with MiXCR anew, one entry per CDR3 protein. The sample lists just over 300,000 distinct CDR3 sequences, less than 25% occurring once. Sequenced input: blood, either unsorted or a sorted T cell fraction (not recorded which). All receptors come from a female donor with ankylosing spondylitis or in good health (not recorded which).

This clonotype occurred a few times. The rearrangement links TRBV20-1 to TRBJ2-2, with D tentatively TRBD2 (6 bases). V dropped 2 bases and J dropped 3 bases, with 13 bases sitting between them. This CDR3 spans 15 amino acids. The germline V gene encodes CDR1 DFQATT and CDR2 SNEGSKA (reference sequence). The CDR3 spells CSARRRGWDTGELFF. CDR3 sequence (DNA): TGCAGTGCTAGAAGGAGGGGATGGGACACCGGGGAGCTGTTTTTT.

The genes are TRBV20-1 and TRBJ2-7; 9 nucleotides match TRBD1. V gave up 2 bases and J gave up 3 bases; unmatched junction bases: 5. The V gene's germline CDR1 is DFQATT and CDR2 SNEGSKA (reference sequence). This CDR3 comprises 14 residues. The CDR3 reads CSARSGQGNYEQYF. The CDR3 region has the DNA TGCAGTGCTAGATCGGGACAGGGTAACTACGAGCAGTACTTC.

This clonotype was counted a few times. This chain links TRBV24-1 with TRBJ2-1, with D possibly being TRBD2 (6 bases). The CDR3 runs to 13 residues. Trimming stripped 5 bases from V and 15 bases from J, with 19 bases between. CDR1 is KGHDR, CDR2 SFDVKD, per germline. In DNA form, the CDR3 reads TGTGCCACCAGTGCCCCGGAGGGGTGGACTATGTTCTTC. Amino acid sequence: CATSAPEGWTMFF.

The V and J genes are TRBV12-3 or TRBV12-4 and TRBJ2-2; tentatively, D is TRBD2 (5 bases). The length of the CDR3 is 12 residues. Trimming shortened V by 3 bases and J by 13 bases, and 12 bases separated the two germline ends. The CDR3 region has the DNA TGTGCCAGCAGTTTGGACCTAAGCGGGCTGTTTTTT. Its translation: CASSLDLSGLFF.

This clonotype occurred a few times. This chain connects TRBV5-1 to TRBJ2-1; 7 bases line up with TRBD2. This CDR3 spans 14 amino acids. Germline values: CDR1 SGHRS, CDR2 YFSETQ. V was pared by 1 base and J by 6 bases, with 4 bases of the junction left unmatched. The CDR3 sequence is CASSLTGGSNEQFF. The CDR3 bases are TGCGCCAGCAGCTTGACGGGAGGAAGCAATGAGCAGTTCTTC. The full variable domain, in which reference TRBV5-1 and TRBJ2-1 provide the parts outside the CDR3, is KAGVTQTPRYLIKTRGQQVTLSCSPISGHRSVSWYQQTPGQGLQFLFEYFSETQRNKGNFPGRFSGRQFSNSRSEMNVSTLELGDSALYLCASSLTGGSNEQFFGPGTRLTVL.

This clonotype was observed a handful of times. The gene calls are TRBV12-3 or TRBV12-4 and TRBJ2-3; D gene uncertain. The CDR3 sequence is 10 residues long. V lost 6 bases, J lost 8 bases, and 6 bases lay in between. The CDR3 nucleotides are TGTGCCAGCAGGGCCCTTACGCAGTATTTT. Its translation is CASRALTQYF.

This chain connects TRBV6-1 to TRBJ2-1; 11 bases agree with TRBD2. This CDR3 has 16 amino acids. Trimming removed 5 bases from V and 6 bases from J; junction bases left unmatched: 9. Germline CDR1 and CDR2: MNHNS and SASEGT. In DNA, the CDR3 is TGTGCCAGCAGTCTCGTAGCGGGAGGGGGGGGCAATGAGCAGTTCTTC. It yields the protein CASSLVAGGGGNEQFF.

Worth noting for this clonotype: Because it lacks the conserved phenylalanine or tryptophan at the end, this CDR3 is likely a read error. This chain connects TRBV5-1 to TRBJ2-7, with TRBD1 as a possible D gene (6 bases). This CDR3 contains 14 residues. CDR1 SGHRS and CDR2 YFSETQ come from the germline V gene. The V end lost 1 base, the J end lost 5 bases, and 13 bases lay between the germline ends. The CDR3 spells CASSLTGQFHEQYL. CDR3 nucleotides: TGCGCCAGCAGCTTGACTGGACAGTTCCACGAGCAGTACTTA.

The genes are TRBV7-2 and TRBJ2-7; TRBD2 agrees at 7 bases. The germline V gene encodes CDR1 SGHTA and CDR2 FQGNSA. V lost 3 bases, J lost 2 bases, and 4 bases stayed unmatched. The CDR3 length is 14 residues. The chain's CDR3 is CASSLGGDAYEQYF. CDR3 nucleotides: TGTGCCAGCAGCTTGGGGGGGGACGCCTACGAGCAGTACTTC.

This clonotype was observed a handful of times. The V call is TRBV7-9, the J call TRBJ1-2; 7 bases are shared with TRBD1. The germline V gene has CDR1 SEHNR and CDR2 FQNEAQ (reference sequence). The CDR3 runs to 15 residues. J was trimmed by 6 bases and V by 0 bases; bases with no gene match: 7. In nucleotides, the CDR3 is TGTGCCAGCAGCTTAGCGGGACAGAATGTGAATGGCTACACCTTC. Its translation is CASSLAGQNVNGYTF.

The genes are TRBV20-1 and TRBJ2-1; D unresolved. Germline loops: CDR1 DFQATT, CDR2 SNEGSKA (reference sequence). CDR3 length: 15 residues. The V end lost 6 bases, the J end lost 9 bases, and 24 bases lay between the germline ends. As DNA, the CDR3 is TGCAGTGCCCCCCCGACCGGCCAAATAGGTGGTGAGCAGTTCTTC. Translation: CSAPPTGQIGGEQFF.

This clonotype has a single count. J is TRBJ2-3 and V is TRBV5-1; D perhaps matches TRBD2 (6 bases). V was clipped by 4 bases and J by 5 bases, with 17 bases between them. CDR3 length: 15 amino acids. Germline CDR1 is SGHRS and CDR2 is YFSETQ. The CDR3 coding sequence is TGCGCCAGCAGCCCTGGGACTCCGGAGGTAGATACGCAGTATTTT. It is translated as CASSPGTPEVDTQYF.

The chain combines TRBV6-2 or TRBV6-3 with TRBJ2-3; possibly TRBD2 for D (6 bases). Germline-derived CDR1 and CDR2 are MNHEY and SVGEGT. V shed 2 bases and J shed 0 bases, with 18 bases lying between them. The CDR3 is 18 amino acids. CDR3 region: CASSYVFEAGTSTDTQYF. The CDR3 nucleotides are TGTGCCAGCAGTTACGTTTTCGAAGCAGGGACTAGCACAGATACGCAGTATTTT.

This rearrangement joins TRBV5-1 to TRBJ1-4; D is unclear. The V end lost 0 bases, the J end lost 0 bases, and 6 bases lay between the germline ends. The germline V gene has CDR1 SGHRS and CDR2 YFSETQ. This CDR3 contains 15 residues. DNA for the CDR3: TGCGCCAGCAGCTTGGCCCACGCAACTAATGAAAAACTGTTTTTT. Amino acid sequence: CASSLAHATNEKLFF.

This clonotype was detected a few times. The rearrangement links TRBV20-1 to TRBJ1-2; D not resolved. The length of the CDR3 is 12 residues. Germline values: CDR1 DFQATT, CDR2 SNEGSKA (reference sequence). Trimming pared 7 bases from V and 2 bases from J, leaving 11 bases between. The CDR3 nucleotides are TGCAGTGGGTTTGGGCGGAACTATGGCTACACCTTC. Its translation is CSGFGRNYGYTF.

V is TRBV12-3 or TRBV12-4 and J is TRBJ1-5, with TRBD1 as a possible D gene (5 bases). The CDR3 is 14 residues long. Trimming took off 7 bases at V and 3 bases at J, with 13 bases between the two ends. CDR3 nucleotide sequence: TGTGCCAGCACCACCGGGGGAACCAATCAGCCCCAGCATTTT. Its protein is CASTTGGTNQPQHF.